One and the same sample provided the 24 T cell receptor beta chains below, sequenced in a study of glioma-infiltrating T cells. Using RNA template, CDR3s of TCR alpha and beta were amplified with iRepertoire arm-PCR. TCRdb re-analysed the multiplex PCR reads in MiXCR, keeping a single row per CDR3 protein. The table records around 100,000 distinct CDR3 sequences, 29% of them present only once. The sequenced material came from glioma tissue, nonneoplastic brain tissue, or PBMCs (not recorded which). These receptors originate from a human donor with low-grade glioma or glioblastoma, undergoing nonglioma brain surgery, or in good health (not recorded which).

This chain joins TRBV6-1 and TRBJ2-3; 8 bases agree with TRBD2. The V gene's germline CDR1 is MNHNS and CDR2 SASEGT. CDR3 size: 14 residues. The junction had 9 bases not matched to a gene; V was cut back by 10 bases and J by 3 bases. CDR3 nucleotide sequence: TGTGCCACCGCGGAGCGGGGGTGGACAGATACGCAGTATTTT. Amino acids: CATAERGWTDTQYF.

The table lists this clonotype with many counts. The rearrangement links TRBV27 to TRBJ1-2, with D hard to call. Germline-derived CDR1 and CDR2 are MNHEY and SMNVEV (reference sequence). The CDR3 loop spans 14 amino acids. Between the trimmed V and J ends, which lost 2 bases and 6 bases, there was a span of 13 bases. The CDR3 region is CASSLRIGLDGYTF. The CDR3 region has the DNA TGTGCCAGCAGTTTAAGGATAGGGCTAGATGGCTACACCTTC.

This clonotype was seen many times. This chain links TRBV20-1 with TRBJ2-1, with 9 bases lining up with TRBD1. CDR1 is DFQATT and CDR2 is SNEGSKA in the germline V gene (reference sequence). The CDR3 has 15 residues. V trimming: 3 bases; J trimming: 4 bases; junction bases outside the gene matches: 7. CDR3 loop: CSARSGQGLYNEQFF. Written as DNA, the CDR3 is TGCAGTGCTAGGTCGGGACAGGGCCTTTACAATGAGCAGTTCTTC.

Comments on this clonotype: This may arise from a read error, as a much more abundant clone is one base away. The CDR3 carries no conserved terminal phenylalanine or tryptophan, so it likely arises from a read error. J is TRBJ2-3 and V is TRBV7-2, with D uncertain. The CDR3 length is 15 residues. In germline, CDR1 is SGHTA, CDR2 FQGNSA. With 1 base removed from V and 4 bases from J, the gap between germline ends came to 12 bases. This CDR3 reads CASSLGPIPADTQYL. The CDR3 bases are TGTGCCAGCAGCTTAGGCCCGATTCCTGCAGATACGCAGTATTTA.

About this clonotype itself: A much larger clonotype is one base distant, so this may be a read error. This rearrangement joins TRBV14 to TRBJ2-5, with 12 bases that match TRBD2. Germline V gene lookup returns CDR1 SGHDN and CDR2 FVKESK. CDR3 length: 16 residues. Here the CDR3 DNA reads TGTGCCGGCAGCCCCGGACTAGCGGGACGTAAAGAGACCCAGTACTTC. Translated: CAGSPGLAGRKETQYF. Looking up the rest from reference TRBV14 and TRBJ2-5 gives the full variable domain: EAGVTQFPSHSVIEKGQTVTLRCDPISGHDNLYWYRRVMGKEIKFLLHFVKESKQDESGMPNNRFLAERTGGTYSTLKVQPAELEDSGVYFCAGSPGLAGRKETQYFGPGTRLLVL.

This clonotype was observed many times. This chain links TRBV4-1 with TRBJ2-1; 11 nucleotides align to TRBD2. V was pared by 1 base and J by 7 bases, with 9 bases of the junction left unmatched. CDR3 length: 17 residues. The V gene's germline CDR1 is MGHRA and CDR2 YSYEKL. CDR3 in amino acids: CASSQGSGGVLVNEQFF. CDR3 DNA sequence: TGCGCCAGCAGCCAAGGTAGCGGGGGGGTGCTGGTAAATGAGCAGTTCTTC.

The V gene is TRBV12-3 or TRBV12-4, the J gene TRBJ2-5; D gene unclear. Deletions cut 4 bases from V and 1 base from J, with 4 bases between. This CDR3 has 12 residues. The CDR3 DNA follows: TGTGCCAGCAGTTCCACCCAAGAGACCCAGTACTTC. Translating it yields CASSSTQETQYF.

Points on this clonotype: A much bigger clone sits one base away, suggesting this may be a read error. The gene calls are TRBV4-1 and TRBJ1-5, with D possibly TRBD1 on 6 matching bases. This CDR3 comprises 17 residues. The V gene's germline CDR1 is MGHRA and CDR2 YSYEKL. Trimming cost V 3 bases and J 0 bases, with 15 bases left between them. CDR3 protein: CASSQDRKGYSNQPQHF. The CDR3 region has the DNA TGCGCCAGCAGCCAGGACAGAAAGGGGTATAGCAATCAGCCCCAGCATTTT.

Ten or more counts support this clonotype. The chain has TRBV20-1 and TRBJ1-5; D gene ambiguous. Germline V CDR1 and CDR2: DFQATT, SNEGSKA (reference sequence). The CDR3 length is 12 residues. The V end lost 7 bases, the J end lost 1 base, and 8 bases lay between the germline ends. In DNA, the CDR3 is TGCAGTGTTGGGTTAAGCAATCAGCCCCAGCATTTT. Protein product: CSVGLSNQPQHF.

The V call is TRBV6-6, the J call TRBJ2-1; D gene uncertain. Trimming pared 2 bases from V and 5 bases from J, leaving 10 bases between. CDR3 length equals 14 residues. Germline CDR1 MNHNY, CDR2 SVGAGI (reference sequence). For the CDR3, the DNA is TGTGCCAGCAGTTACAGTATTGCAAACAATGAGCAGTTCTTC. This encodes CASSYSIANNEQFF.

Ten or more counts support this clonotype. CDR3 sequence: CSARATGTELLSNQPQHF. The CDR3 nucleotides read TGCAGTGCTAGAGCTACCGGGACCGAGCTCCTTAGCAATCAGCCCCAGCATTTT. The rearrangement uses TRBV20-1 and TRBJ1-5; weak D call: TRBD1 (5 bases). V shed 1 base and J shed 0 bases, with 19 bases lying between them. Per the germline V gene, CDR1 is DFQATT and CDR2 is SNEGSKA (reference sequence). The CDR3 covers 18 residues.

Many counts were recorded for this clonotype. The chain joins TRBV6-1 to TRBJ1-6; D is unresolved. The CDR3 spans 17 residues. Trimming removed 5 bases from V and 2 bases from J, with 16 bases in between. CDR1 MNHNS and CDR2 SASEGT come from the germline V gene. The CDR3 DNA reads TGTGCCAGCAGTACTAAATCTTCGACGGCCTATAATTCACCCCTCCACTTT. Translating it yields CASSTKSSTAYNSPLHF.

In the case of this clonotype: With a much larger clone just one base away, this may be a read error. The chain combines TRBV6-2 or TRBV6-3 with TRBJ2-1; D is unresolved. The CDR3 contains 15 residues. V was clipped by 4 bases and J by 0 bases, with 10 bases between them. Germline CDR1 and CDR2: MNHEY and SVGEGT. The DNA of the CDR3 is TGTGCCAGCAGTTGCGAAACAAACTCCTACAATGAGCAGTTCTTC. Translation: CASSCETNSYNEQFF.

This clonotype has at least ten counts. The chain combines TRBV19 with TRBJ1-6; 7 bases are shared with TRBD1. Unmatched junction bases numbered 7, after V lost 8 bases and J lost 6 bases. CDR1 is LNHDA, CDR2 SQIVND, per germline (reference sequence). The CDR3 covers 14 residues. CDR3 amino acids: CASERQGGNSPLHF. CDR3 bases: TGTGCCAGTGAACGACAGGGAGGTAATTCACCCCTCCACTTT.

A note on this clonotype: Germline and junction disagree at one end, which may indicate a read error. The gene calls are TRBV11-2 and TRBJ1-1; unclear D gene. CDR3 length: 14 amino acids. CDR1 and CDR2 (germline): SGHAT, FQNNGV. The DNA of the CDR3 is TGTGCCAGCAGCTTAGGGGTGTGGAACACTGAGGCTTTCTTT. The encoded protein is CASSLGVWNTEAFF.

This clonotype was detected only a few times. The chain employs TRBV7-2 and TRBJ2-7; D might be TRBD2 (6 bases). The CDR3 runs 14 residues. Germline V CDR1 and CDR2: SGHTA, FQGNSA. Trimming took 1 base from V and 1 from J, leaving 8 bases between them. The CDR3 loop is CASSLGAGSYEQYF. The CDR3 DNA sequence: TGTGCCAGCAGCTTAGGTGCGGGGTCCTACGAGCAGTACTTC.

V and J are TRBV7-9 and TRBJ1-5; tentative D call: TRBD1 (5 bases). Germline-derived CDR1 and CDR2 are SEHNR and FQNEAQ (reference sequence). Trimming shortened V by 5 bases and J by 4 bases, and 18 bases separated the two germline ends. The CDR3 has 16 residues. The CDR3 nucleotides are TGTGCCAGCAGCCCGAGGGTGACAGATTTGAATCAGCCCCAGCATTTT. It translates to CASSPRVTDLNQPQHF.

This clonotype was found many times. The limits of the CDR3 on the DNA are not certain, so only TCRdb's listed CDR3 is given. The chain employs TRBV27 and TRBJ2-3; whether TRBD2, the table's D call, matches the DNA was not checked. The CDR3 is made up of 11 amino acids, end residues included. Germline V gene lookup returns CDR1 MNHEY and CDR2 SMNVEV (reference sequence). The CDR3: CASRWGGGAYF.

This clonotype showed up many times. CDR3 residues: CASSRDRLYGYTF. Here the CDR3 DNA reads TGTGCCAGCAGTAGGGACAGACTCTATGGCTACACCTTC. The gene calls are TRBV6-1 and TRBJ1-2, with 7 bases fitting TRBD1. Germline CDR1 is MNHNS and CDR2 is SASEGT. The CDR3 length is 13 residues. After removal of 5 bases from V and 4 bases from J, the junction contained 4 bases not matched to a gene.

This clonotype was seen once. The V call is TRBV7-2, the J call TRBJ1-1; D is unresolved. This CDR3 contains 15 residues. The V end was cut by 0 bases, the J end by 4 bases, with 12 bases between. Germline V CDR1 and CDR2: SGHTA, FQGNSA. CDR3 coding DNA: TGTGCCAGCAGCTTAGCGGCTGTTAGGAGCACTGAAGCTTTCTTT. It codes for CASSLAAVRSTEAFF.

Many counts were recorded for this clonotype. V usage is TRBV6-2 or TRBV6-3 and J usage is TRBJ2-1; TRBD1 aligns across 7 bases. The V and J ends lost 5 bases and 2 bases, in that order; junction bases with no gene match: 3. The germline gives CDR1 MNHEY, CDR2 SVGEGT. The CDR3 is 14 residues long. The CDR3 DNA follows: TGTGCCAGCAGTCAGGGGGAACCCTACAATGAGCAGTTCTTC. It specifies CASSQGEPYNEQFF.

Of note for this clonotype: A much more abundant neighbour one base away suggests this may be a read error. The V call is TRBV7-2, the J call TRBJ1-6; D is ambiguous. The CDR3 has 14 residues. V was clipped by 6 bases and J by 5 bases, with 11 bases between them. Germline CDR1 is SGHTA and CDR2 is FQGNSA. CDR3 loop: CASRLYVDNSPLHF. The DNA for the CDR3 is TGTGCCAGCAGATTATACGTAGATAATTCACCCCTCCACTTT.

A note on this clonotype: A read error may be the cause here, since a much bigger clone is one base away. This rearrangement joins TRBV20-1 to TRBJ2-5; 9 nucleotides agree with TRBD1. The CDR3 is 13 residues long. V lost 6 bases and J lost 3; bases outside the gene matches: 5. CDR1 is DFQATT, CDR2 SNEGSKA, per germline (reference sequence). The CDR3 reads CSARTGAKETQYF. The CDR3 DNA follows: TGCAGTGCCAGGACAGGGGCTAAAGAGACCCAGTACTTC.

This clonotype was observed many times. The gene calls are TRBV29-1 and TRBJ2-1; D call uncertain. Looked up from germline, CDR1 is SQVTM and CDR2 is ANQGSEA. The CDR3 consists of 13 residues. Trimming shortened V by 2 bases and J by 6 bases, and 11 bases separated the two germline ends. In DNA, the CDR3 is TGCAGCGTTGAACGTGACCGCCGCAATGAGCAGTTCTTC. This codes for CSVERDRRNEQFF.